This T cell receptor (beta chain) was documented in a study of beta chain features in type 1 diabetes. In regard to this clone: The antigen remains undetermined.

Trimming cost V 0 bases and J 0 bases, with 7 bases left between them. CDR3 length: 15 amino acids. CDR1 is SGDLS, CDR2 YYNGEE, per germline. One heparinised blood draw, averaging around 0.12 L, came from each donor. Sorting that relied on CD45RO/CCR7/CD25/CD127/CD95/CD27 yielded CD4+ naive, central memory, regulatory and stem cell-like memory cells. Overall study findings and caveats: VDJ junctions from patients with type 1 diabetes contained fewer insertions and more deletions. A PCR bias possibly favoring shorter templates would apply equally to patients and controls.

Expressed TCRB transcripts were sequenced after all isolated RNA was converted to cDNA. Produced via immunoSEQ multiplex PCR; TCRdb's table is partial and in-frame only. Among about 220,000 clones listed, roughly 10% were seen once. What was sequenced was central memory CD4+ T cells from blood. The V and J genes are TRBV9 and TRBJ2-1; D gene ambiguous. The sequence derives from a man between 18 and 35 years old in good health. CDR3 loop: CASSVDWGSYNEQFF. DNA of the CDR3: TGTGCCAGCAGCGTAGACTGGGGCTCCTACAATGAGCAGTTCTTC.